The clone carrying this T cell receptor (beta chain) has just a few counts. As yet, its antigen is unknown. This sample was included in a study of beta chain features in type 1 diabetes. Broader study findings: People with Type 1 diabetes carried modestly yet significantly shorter TCRB CDR3s in all four CD4+ subsets.

Trimming cost V 7 bases and J 4 bases; bases outside gene matches: 5. The CDR3 is 13 amino acids. In germline, CDR1 is SNHLY, CDR2 FYNNEI. Expressed TCRB transcripts got sequenced, as all isolated RNA was reverse transcribed. The data were produced by immunoSEQ multiplex PCR, yet TCRdb's version contains in-frame clones alone and is incomplete. The sample yields some 230,000 clones, over 7.5% seen once. This rearrangement joins TRBV2 to TRBJ2-5; TRBD2 aligns across 8 bases. Material: naive CD4+ T cells from blood. The sequence came from a woman under 30 in good health. The CDR3 nucleotides are TGTGCCAGCATTTCGGGGGGGAGAGAGACCCAGTACTTC. Translated: CASISGGRETQYF.